The source of this T cell receptor beta chain is a study of response to subunit inactivated influenza vaccine. V lost 4 bases, J lost 5 bases, and 9 bases stayed unmatched. This CDR3 is built from 16 residues. Each CDR3 protein gets one entry after TCRdb re-called the RT-PCR reads with MiXCR. Of more than 450,000 distinct CDR3 sequences listed, 12% are singletons. This clonotype was recorded at least ten times. This receptor was taken from a man aged 50 or older who received an inactivated influenza vaccine. The gene calls are TRBV12-3 or TRBV12-4 and TRBJ2-1, with 9 bases fitting TRBD2. The sequencing here drew on PBMCs from blood, taken on the day of vaccination. The CDR3 protein is CASSSTGTSSNNEQFF. The CDR3 DNA is TGTGCCAGCAGTTCAACCGGGACTAGCTCAAACAATGAGCAGTTCTTC.